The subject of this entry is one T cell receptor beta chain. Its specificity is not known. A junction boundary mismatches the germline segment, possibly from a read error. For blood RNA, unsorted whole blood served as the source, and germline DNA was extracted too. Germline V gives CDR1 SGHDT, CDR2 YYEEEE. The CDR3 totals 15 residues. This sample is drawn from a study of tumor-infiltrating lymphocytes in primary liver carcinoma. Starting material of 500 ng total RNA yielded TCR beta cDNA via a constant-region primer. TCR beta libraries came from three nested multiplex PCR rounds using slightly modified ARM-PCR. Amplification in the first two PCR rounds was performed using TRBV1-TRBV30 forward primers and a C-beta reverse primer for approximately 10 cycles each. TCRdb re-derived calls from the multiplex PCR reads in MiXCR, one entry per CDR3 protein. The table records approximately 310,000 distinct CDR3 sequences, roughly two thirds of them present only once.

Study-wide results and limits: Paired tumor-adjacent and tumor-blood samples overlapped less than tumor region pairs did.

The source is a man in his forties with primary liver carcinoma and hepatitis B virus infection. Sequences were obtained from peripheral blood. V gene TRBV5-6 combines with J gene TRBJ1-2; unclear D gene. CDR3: CASSWRDSPQYGYTF. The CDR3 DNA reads TGTGCCAGCAGCTGGCGGGATTCTCCCCAGTATGGCTACACTTTC.